This T cell receptor beta chain was recovered during a study of follicular helper T cells after annual influenza vaccination. Study details: After each seasonal flu vaccination, blood came on days 0, 7 and 28.

Some clones are missing from TCRdb's copy, which holds only in-frame ones; the method was immunoSEQ multiplex PCR. The sample lists 8,700 or so clones, 83% seen once, with approximately 2.9% in the top ten. V was trimmed by 4 bases and J by 4 bases, leaving 8 bases between them. CDR3 length: 13 residues. Germline CDR1 is MNHEY and CDR2 is SMNVEV (reference sequence). Stated time point: 2013-2014 season, 7 days after vaccination. Non-naive CD4+CXCR5+PD-1+ cTfh were sorted into ICOS+CD38+ and ICOS-CD38- fractions. The sequence derives from an adult who received the influenza vaccine. This sequence joins TRBV27 and TRBJ2-1; D not resolved. The starting material was CXCR5+ CD38- circulating T follicular helper cells from blood, obtained 7 days after influenza vaccination. Subset described: circulating Tfh, non-naive CD4+CXCR5+PD-1+ (ICOS+CD38+ or ICOS-CD38-). The CDR3 bases are TGTGCCAGCAGTTATCGTCCGTACAATGAGCAGTTCTTC. This codes for CASSYRPYNEQFF.